The 27 T cell receptor beta chains reported below all come from one sample, sequenced in a study of shared clonotypes between healthy human individuals. Libraries were prepared by immunoSEQ multiplex PCR; TCRdb keeps only in-frame clonotypes and omits some of them. The repertoire holds 550,000 to 600,000 clones, with around 77% as singletons. Input material: PBMCs. The receptor source for this set is a woman in her thirties or forties in good health. Some clones in this sample may be carry-over from other donors' samples.

This clone was seen a few times. This may come from a read error, since a much larger clone is one base off. The rearrangement links TRBV7-3 to TRBJ2-1, with 10 bases matching TRBD2. The CDR3 contains 14 residues. Germline V CDR1 and CDR2: SGHTA, FQGTGA. V gave up 2 bases and J gave up 6 bases; unmatched junction bases: 1. The DNA for the CDR3 is TGTGCCAGCAGCTTACTAGCGGGAGCCAATGAGCAGTTCTTC. Protein sequence: CASSLLAGANEQFF. Drawing the rest from reference TRBV7-3 and TRBJ2-1, the complete variable domain is GAGVSQTPSNKVTEKGKYVELRCDPISGHTALYWYRQSLGQGPEFLIYFQGTGAADDSGLPNDRFFAVRPEGSVSTLKIQRTERGDSAVYLCASSLLAGANEQFFGPGTRLTVL.

The chain combines TRBV19 with TRBJ2-2; TRBD2 is a possible D gene (6 bases). The length of the CDR3 is 15 residues. V was shortened by 4 bases and J by 2 bases, with 11 bases between the two germline ends. CDR1 is LNHDA and CDR2 is SQIVND in the germline V gene (reference sequence). The DNA of the CDR3 is TGTGCCAGTAGTACCGGGACTGCAAACACCGGGGAGCTGTTTTTT. Its protein is CASSTGTANTGELFF.

This clone was seen ten or more times. The CDR3 sequence: CASSSLAGVAYNEQFF. CDR3 DNA sequence: TGTGCCAGCAGCTCGTTAGCGGGAGTGGCCTACAATGAGCAGTTCTTC. V gene TRBV7-2 combines with J gene TRBJ2-1, with TRBD2 identical over 9 bases. The trim removed 4 bases at V and 2 bases at J, leaving 6 bases unmatched. Per germline, CDR1 SGHTA and CDR2 FQGNSA. CDR3 length equals 16 residues.

The chain joins TRBV6-1 to TRBJ2-5, with 9 bases that match TRBD2. This CDR3 spans 15 amino acids. V lost 3 bases, J lost 7 bases, and 9 bases stayed unmatched. Looked up from germline, CDR1 is MNHNS and CDR2 is SASEGT. The CDR3: CASSDSGRPPGTQYF. CDR3 nucleotide sequence: TGTGCCAGCAGTGACAGCGGGAGGCCCCCAGGGACCCAGTACTTC.

The rearrangement links TRBV4-1 to TRBJ2-5; D ambiguous. The V and J ends lost 3 bases and 2 bases respectively, with 7 bases between them. The CDR3 runs 13 residues. CDR1 is MGHRA, CDR2 YSYEKL, per germline. The CDR3 sequence is CASSQWLQETQYF. In nucleotides, the CDR3 is TGCGCCAGCAGCCAGTGGTTACAAGAGACCCAGTACTTC.

V usage is TRBV29-1 and J usage is TRBJ2-5; D is unclear. Trimming took off 7 bases at V and 4 bases at J, with 16 bases between the two ends. There are 13 residues in the CDR3. Germline lookup yields CDR1 SQVTM and CDR2 ANQGSEA. The CDR3 loop reads CSDRAGTGETQYF. In DNA, the CDR3 is TGCAGCGACCGGGCAGGTACCGGAGAGACCCAGTACTTC. The full variable domain, rest sourced from reference TRBV29-1 and TRBJ2-5, is SAVISQKPSRDICQRGTSLTIQCQVDSQVTMMFWYRQQPGQSLTLIATANQGSEATYESGFVIDKFPISRPNLTFSTLTVSNMSPEDSSIYLCSDRAGTGETQYFGPGTRLLVL.

This clone was found once. The genes are TRBV9 and TRBJ1-1; the match to TRBD1 covers 9 bases. Trimming at V came to 0 bases and at J to 5 bases, leaving 5 bases not matched to a gene. The CDR3 loop spans 15 amino acids. The V gene's germline CDR1 is SGDLS and CDR2 YYNGEE. The CDR3 region is CASSVVGTGLTEAFF. The CDR3 DNA follows: TGTGCCAGCAGCGTAGTGGGGACAGGGTTGACTGAAGCTTTCTTT.

The chain joins TRBV20-1 to TRBJ2-7; D gene unclear. CDR3 size: 11 residues. Germline lookup yields CDR1 DFQATT and CDR2 SNEGSKA (reference sequence). V was cut by 4 bases and J by 6 bases, with 10 bases left in between. CDR3 sequence: CSAMLVFEQYF. CDR3 DNA sequence: TGCAGTGCTATGCTAGTTTTCGAGCAGTACTTC.

V usage is TRBV29-1 and J usage is TRBJ2-6, with 8 bases matching TRBD1. The CDR3 has 15 amino acids. V shed 4 bases and J 2 bases; nucleotides not matched to a gene: 4. Germline V gene data show CDR1 as SQVTM and CDR2 as ANQGSEA. The CDR3 DNA follows: TGCAGCGTTGTGAGACAGGGGACTGGGGCCAACGTCCTGACTTTC. This encodes CSVVRQGTGANVLTF.

This clone occurred once. The CDR3 reads CASSSTGTSRVSNYNEQFF. In DNA form, the CDR3 reads TGTGCCAGCAGCTCAACCGGGACTAGCAGGGTCTCAAACTACAATGAGCAGTTCTTC. The chain uses TRBV7-9 and TRBJ2-1; the match to TRBD2 covers 9 bases. V dropped 4 bases and J dropped 3; count of bases not matched to a gene: 16. This CDR3 has 19 residues. CDR1 is SEHNR and CDR2 is FQNEAQ in the germline V gene (reference sequence). The complete variable domain, with remaining parts taken from reference TRBV7-9 and TRBJ2-1, reads DTGVSQNPRHKITKRGQNVTFRCDPISEHNRLYWYRQTLGQGPEFLTYFQNEAQLEKSRLLSDRFSAERPKGSFSTLEIQRTEQGDSAMYLCASSSTGTSRVSNYNEQFFGPGTRLTVL.

The rearrangement links TRBV5-1 to TRBJ2-3; 9 nucleotides agree with TRBD2. The CDR3 runs 16 residues. Germline CDR1 SGHRS, CDR2 YFSETQ. V lost 1 base, J lost 4 bases, and 7 bases stayed unmatched. CDR3 region: CASSLSGGRASDTQYF. In DNA, the CDR3 is TGCGCCAGCAGCTTGTCCGGCGGGAGGGCATCAGATACGCAGTATTTT.

V usage is TRBV7-2 and J usage is TRBJ2-7; D not certain. V was cut by 6 bases and J by 2 bases, with 11 bases left in between. The CDR3 is made up of 13 amino acids. Germline loops: CDR1 SGHTA, CDR2 FQGNSA. CDR3 sequence (DNA): TGTGCCAGCAGTCTCAGCTTCGCCTACGAGCAGTACTTC. It codes for CASSLSFAYEQYF.

The chain is built from TRBV4-1 and TRBJ1-1; D remains unclear. Trimming shortened V by 4 bases and J by 1 base, and 13 bases separated the two germline ends. Germline V gene sequence: CDR1 MGHRA, CDR2 YSYEKL. The CDR3 is 15 residues long. The CDR3 reads CASSRGMLGNTEAFF. CDR3 DNA: TGCGCCAGCAGCCGTGGGATGCTAGGGAACACTGAAGCTTTCTTT.

V usage is TRBV2 and J usage is TRBJ1-2, with TRBD1 matching over 7 bases. The CDR3 loop spans 14 amino acids. V shed 4 bases and J 4 bases; nucleotides not matched to a gene: 6. Germline CDR1 and CDR2: SNHLY and FYNNEI. The CDR3 sequence: CASSARTGRYGYTF. Written as DNA, the CDR3 is TGTGCCAGCAGTGCCAGGACAGGCCGCTATGGCTACACCTTC.

In DNA, the CDR3 is TGTGCCAGTAGTATGAGGGGCGGGAGTTCCGGGGAGCTGTTTTTT. Encoded protein: CASSMRGGSSGELFF. The chain employs TRBV19 and TRBJ2-2; the match to TRBD2 covers 7 bases. The germline V gene has CDR1 LNHDA and CDR2 SQIVND (reference sequence). The CDR3 loop spans 15 amino acids. Trimming cost V 3 bases and J 6 bases; bases outside gene matches: 7. The full variable domain, with the rest looked up from reference TRBV19 and TRBJ2-2, is DGGITQSPKYLFRKEGQNVTLSCEQNLNHDAMYWYRQDPGQGLRLIYYSQIVNDFQKGDIAEGYSVSREKKESFPLTVTSAQKNPTAFYLCASSMRGGSSGELFFGEGSRLTVL.

Remarks on this clone: This may be a read error, as it is one base from a much larger clone. The chain recombines TRBV6-1 with TRBJ2-3; TRBD2 is a possible D gene (5 bases). The length of the CDR3 is 15 residues. Germline values: CDR1 MNHNS, CDR2 SASEGT. The germline V and J ends were trimmed by 4 bases and 0 bases, with 11 bases remaining between them. CDR3 nucleotide sequence: TGTGCCAGCAGTGGAGTGAGACTAAGCACAGATACGCAGTATTTT. Its protein product is CASSGVRLSTDTQYF.

The chain links TRBV7-2 to TRBJ2-1; 9 bases are a match to TRBD2. There are 15 residues in the CDR3. Germline V lookup: CDR1 SGHTA, CDR2 FQGNSA. Trimming cost V 3 bases and J 5 bases; bases outside gene matches: 5. CDR3 loop: CASSLASGDDNEQFF. CDR3 nucleotide sequence: TGTGCCAGCAGCTTGGCTAGCGGGGACGACAATGAGCAGTTCTTC.

V is TRBV14 and J is TRBJ2-3; tentatively, D is TRBD2 (6 bases). The V end was cut by 0 bases, the J end by 2 bases, with 12 bases between. CDR3 length: 16 residues. Germline lookup yields CDR1 SGHDN and CDR2 FVKESK. Here the CDR3 reads CASSQEPSGLTDTQYF. Here the CDR3 DNA reads TGTGCCAGCAGCCAAGAACCCAGCGGGCTCACAGATACGCAGTATTTT. Together with reference TRBV14 and TRBJ2-3, the CDR3 gives the full variable domain: EAGVTQFPSHSVIEKGQTVTLRCDPISGHDNLYWYRRVMGKEIKFLLHFVKESKQDESGMPNNRFLAERTGGTYSTLKVQPAELEDSGVYFCASSQEPSGLTDTQYFGPGTRLTVL.

The chain carries TRBV9 and TRBJ2-7, with TRBD2 identical over 10 bases. V shed 4 bases, J shed 4 bases, and the junction held 5 bases outside the gene matches. The V gene's germline CDR1 is SGDLS and CDR2 YYNGEE. The CDR3 totals 14 residues. The CDR3 protein is CASSRSGGEYEQYF. Here the CDR3 DNA reads TGTGCCAGCAGCAGAAGCGGGGGGGAGTACGAGCAGTACTTC.

The chain links TRBV28 to TRBJ2-7; D uncertain. V was clipped by 7 bases and J by 5 bases, with 18 bases between them. Per the germline V gene, CDR1 is MDHEN and CDR2 is SYDVKM. The CDR3 runs 14 residues. CDR3 bases: TGTGCCAGCACCCCGGGCCGGTGGTTCCACGAGCAGTACTTC. Its translation: CASTPGRWFHEQYF.

The rearrangement joins TRBV5-1 to TRBJ2-3; D is possibly TRBD2 (5 bases). Trimming stripped 0 bases from V and 4 bases from J, with 9 bases between. Germline loops: CDR1 SGHRS, CDR2 YFSETQ. This CDR3 region has 14 residues. The CDR3 reads CASSLGPSSDTQYF. The DNA for the CDR3 is TGCGCCAGCAGCTTGGGGCCTAGCTCAGATACGCAGTATTTT.

The chain employs TRBV6-5 and TRBJ2-2; D unresolved. The CDR3 length is 15 residues. Germline CDR1 MNHEY, CDR2 SVGAGI. Trimming removed 2 bases from V and 2 bases from J, with 9 bases in between. CDR3 nucleotides: TGTGCCAGCAGTTACGAAGGCGCTAACACCGGGGAGCTGTTTTTT. Translated, it gives CASSYEGANTGELFF.

This clone was counted only a few times. The chain couples TRBV5-4 to TRBJ2-3; unclear D gene. The V gene's germline CDR1 is SGHNT and CDR2 YYREEE (reference sequence). CDR3 size: 12 residues. V lost 1 base and J lost 4, with 4 bases in between. CDR3 protein: CASSLRADTQYF. Written as DNA, the CDR3 is TGTGCCAGCAGCTTGAGGGCAGATACGCAGTATTTT. Full variable domain (remainder filled in from reference TRBV5-4 and TRBJ2-3): ETGVTQSPTHLIKTRGQQVTLRCSSQSGHNTVSWYQQALGQGPQFIFQYYREEENGRGNFPPRFSGLQFPNYSSELNVNALELDDSALYLCASSLRADTQYFGPGTRLTVL.

V gene TRBV7-2 combines with J gene TRBJ2-7; 8 bases align to TRBD2. V shed 5 bases and J 6 bases; nucleotides not matched to a gene: 6. Germline lookup yields CDR1 SGHTA and CDR2 FQGNSA. The CDR3 length is 13 residues. CDR3 region: CASSPTTSVEQYF. Written as DNA, the CDR3 is TGTGCCAGCAGCCCCACGACTAGCGTCGAGCAGTACTTC.

The genes are TRBV19 and TRBJ1-3, with D unresolved. Germline CDR1 reads LNHDA; CDR2 reads SQIVND (reference sequence). Deletions cut 10 bases from V and 1 base from J, with 17 bases between. The CDR3 totals 15 residues. In DNA, the CDR3 is TGTGCCACCAGTATCAATTCGGAGTCTGGAAACACCATATATTTT. It translates to CATSINSESGNTIYF. Based on the CDR3 plus reference TRBV19 and TRBJ1-3, the full variable domain is DGGITQSPKYLFRKEGQNVTLSCEQNLNHDAMYWYRQDPGQGLRLIYYSQIVNDFQKGDIAEGYSVSREKKESFPLTVTSAQKNPTAFYLCATSINSESGNTIYFGEGSWLTVV.

The J gene is TRBJ2-5, the V gene TRBV5-1; D unresolved. The CDR3 covers 12 residues. Deletions cut 4 bases from V and 5 bases from J, with 9 bases between. Germline V gene lookup returns CDR1 SGHRS and CDR2 YFSETQ. The CDR3 protein is CASSTDGETQYF. As DNA, the CDR3 is TGCGCCAGCAGCACGGATGGGGAGACCCAGTACTTC.

Turning to this clone: This may come from a read error, since a much larger clone is one base off. The same CDR3 is also encoded by other DNA sequences in this sample. This sequence joins TRBV28 and TRBJ1-5, with TRBD1 identical over 7 bases. The CDR3 is 17 residues long. Germline values: CDR1 MDHEN, CDR2 SYDVKM. Written as DNA, the CDR3 is TGTGCCAGCAGTCGGACTGCGTACAGGGGAAGCAATCAACCCCAGCATTTT. Protein product: CASSRTAYRGSNQPQHF.